This T cell receptor (beta chain) comes out of a study of post-analysis software for immune sequencing data. V was clipped by 0 bases and J by 8 bases; unmatched bases: 7. This CDR3 comprises 16 residues. CDR1 is ENHRY and CDR2 is SYGVKD in the germline V gene. Comments on this clonotype: No antigen is known for it.

Study-wide results and limits: About 5 TRBV segments were significantly more frequent in patients than in controls. TRBV5-6, TRBV5-1 and TRBV20-1 were among these segments. Comparison with controls showed significantly lower normalized Chao1 diversity in multiple sclerosis patients.

Unique molecular identifiers were carried by the TCR beta cDNA libraries. TCRdb processed the PCR reads anew with MiXCR; each CDR3 protein has one entry. Among about 570,000 distinct CDR3 sequences, less than 40% were seen once, and the ten largest hold around 5.9%. The receptor was derived from a girl aged 2 to 17 with multiple sclerosis. The chain joins TRBV10-3 to TRBJ2-1; TRBD2 aligns across 10 bases. Sample: blood. CDR3 in DNA: TGTGCCATCAGTGAGTCGACAGCGGGGGGGCCCGATGAGCAGTTCTTC. Translated: CAISESTAGGPDEQFF.